The 21 T cell receptor beta chains in this list originate from one sample, sequenced in a study of T cell clones after liver transplantation. The table came from immunoSEQ multiplex PCR; TCRdb's copy has only in-frame clones and leaves some out. The repertoire holds tens of thousands of clones, with roughly 80% as singletons. The source material was CD4+ T cells from blood, sampled approximately 3.5 years after liver transplant. The receptors stem from a human patient who received a liver transplant. Some T cells may have come from the graft donor.

This chain connects TRBV6-6 to TRBJ1-4, with D hard to call. The CDR3 loop spans 15 amino acids. V lost 4 bases and J lost 0, with 9 bases in between. Looked up from germline, CDR1 is MNHNY and CDR2 is SVGAGI (reference sequence). The CDR3 region has the DNA TGTGCCAGCAGTTCGACCACTACAACTAATGAAAAACTGTTTTTT. This encodes CASSSTTTTNEKLFF.

In its sample, this clone was seen a few times. The J gene is TRBJ1-2, the V gene TRBV28; D remains ambiguous. The ends were cut back, 2 bases at V and 4 bases at J, with 14 bases in the middle. Germline V gene data show CDR1 as MDHEN and CDR2 as SYDVKM. CDR3 length: 15 residues. The CDR3 coding sequence is TGTGCCAGCAGTTTAGGCAGCCCGCTCGCCTATGGCTACACCTTC. Protein sequence: CASSLGSPLAYGYTF.

The J gene is TRBJ2-7, the V gene TRBV29-1, with 13 bases identical to TRBD2. The CDR3 contains 14 residues. Germline CDR1 is SQVTM and CDR2 is ANQGSEA. The trim removed 7 bases at V and 6 bases at J, leaving 9 bases unmatched. The CDR3 protein is CSARLAGGPVEQYF. DNA of the CDR3: TGCAGCGCTCGACTAGCGGGAGGTCCGGTCGAGCAGTACTTC.

The rearrangement uses TRBV29-1 and TRBJ1-4, with unresolved D. CDR3 length: 11 residues. V was clipped by 1 base and J by 5 bases, with 2 bases between them. Germline CDR1 and CDR2: SQVTM and ANQGSEA. In nucleotides, the CDR3 is TGCAGCGTTGAAGGCAATGAAAAACTGTTTTTT. This sequence encodes CSVEGNEKLFF.

The V gene is TRBV28, the J gene TRBJ1-1, with D hard to call. The length of the CDR3 is 16 residues. Trimming left V 5 bases short and J 2 bases short, with 18 bases between. CDR1 and CDR2 (germline): MDHEN, SYDVKM. The CDR3 DNA sequence: TGTGCCAGCAGTCCCCACCCGCAGGCCCATAACACTGAAGCTTTCTTT. It codes for CASSPHPQAHNTEAFF. Filled out from reference TRBV28 and TRBJ1-1, the complete variable domain reads DVKVTQSSRYLVKRTGEKVFLECVQDMDHENMFWYRQDPGLGLRLIYFSYDVKMKEKGDIPEGYSVSREKKERFSLILESASTNQTSMYLCASSPHPQAHNTEAFFGQGTRLTVV.

This clone came up once. This chain connects TRBV6-6 to TRBJ1-2; D not certain. The CDR3 length is 13 residues. Germline V lookup: CDR1 MNHNY, CDR2 SVGAGI (reference sequence). The V and J ends lost 5 bases and 6 bases respectively, with 13 bases between them. For the CDR3, the DNA is TGTGCCAGCAGTCCCTGGGGAGGTGATGGCTACACCTTC. Amino acids: CASSPWGGDGYTF.

This chain links TRBV9 with TRBJ2-1, with a possible D match to TRBD2 (7 bases). This CDR3 comprises 20 residues. Trimming took 4 bases from V and 3 from J, leaving 29 bases between them. Germline-derived CDR1 and CDR2 are SGDLS and YYNGEE. This CDR3 reads CASSKPSSRGPAGYYNEQFF. CDR3 bases: TGTGCCAGCAGCAAACCAAGTTCACGGGGGCCAGCGGGGTACTACAATGAGCAGTTCTTC.

V usage is TRBV6-1 and J usage is TRBJ2-1; 7 bases align to TRBD1. CDR3 length equals 15 residues. The germline CDR1 and CDR2 sequences are MNHNS and SASEGT. V lost 5 bases to trimming and J lost 0 bases; unmatched junction nucleotides: 4. The DNA of the CDR3 is TGTGCCAGCAGTCGGGACAGTAACTCCTACAATGAGCAGTTCTTC. Its protein product is CASSRDSNSYNEQFF.

There are a few counts of this clone. CDR3 residues: CASSYSLGTGKETQYF. CDR3 DNA: TGTGCCAGCAGTTACTCTCTAGGGACAGGAAAAGAGACCCAGTACTTC. The chain uses TRBV6-6 and TRBJ2-5, with TRBD1 matching 8 bases. With V trimmed by 0 bases and J by 3 bases, 6 bases remained unmatched. The CDR3 contains 16 residues. From germline, CDR1 is MNHNY and CDR2 SVGAGI (reference sequence).

The V gene is TRBV6-1, the J gene TRBJ2-1; no definite D call. The V and J ends lost 7 bases and 4 bases respectively, with 5 bases between them. The CDR3 extends over 11 amino acids. Germline CDR1 MNHNS, CDR2 SASEGT. The CDR3: CASTVYNEQFF. The CDR3, as DNA: TGTGCCAGCACAGTGTACAATGAGCAGTTCTTC.

V gene TRBV2 combines with J gene TRBJ2-5; D unresolved. This CDR3 region has 13 residues. The V and J ends lost 4 bases and 1 base respectively, with 7 bases between them. Germline V CDR1 and CDR2: SNHLY, FYNNEI. For the CDR3, the DNA is TGTGCCAGCAGTGGAACAGTCCAAGAGACCCAGTACTTC. Encoded protein: CASSGTVQETQYF.

The chain is built from TRBV7-2 and TRBJ2-7, with 8 positions matching TRBD2. There are 15 residues in the CDR3. The V segment lost 5 bases and the J segment 6 bases; nucleotides outside the gene matches: 12. Germline CDR1 is SGHTA and CDR2 is FQGNSA. The CDR3 region is CASSPGGGGHGEQYF. In nucleotides, the CDR3 is TGTGCCAGCAGCCCCGGGGGGGGAGGGCACGGCGAGCAGTACTTC.

This chain uses TRBV7-6 with TRBJ2-3; D is perhaps TRBD2 (6 bases). Per the germline V gene, CDR1 is SGHVS and CDR2 is FNYEAQ. CDR3 length equals 15 residues. V lost 5 bases and J lost 2, with 14 bases in between. CDR3 in DNA: TGTGCCAGCAGCCTCCAGCGGGTCCCCACAGATACGCAGTATTTT. This encodes CASSLQRVPTDTQYF.

This clone was counted only a few times. The rearrangement links TRBV6-5 to TRBJ1-5; D unclear. Per germline, CDR1 MNHEY and CDR2 SVGAGI. The CDR3 spans 12 residues. The germline V and J ends were trimmed by 5 bases and 3 bases, with 5 bases remaining between them. The CDR3 region is CASSAPNQPQHF. CDR3 nucleotides: TGTGCCAGCAGTGCGCCCAATCAGCCCCAGCATTTT.

J is TRBJ2-7 and V is TRBV18; TRBD2 agrees at 10 bases. Germline V gives CDR1 KGHSH, CDR2 LQKENI. The CDR3 consists of 15 residues. After removal of 3 bases from V and 1 base from J, the junction contained 3 bases not matched to a gene. CDR3 nucleotides: TGTGCCAGCTCACCGGGACTAGCGCCGTCCTACGAGCAGTACTTC. It is translated as CASSPGLAPSYEQYF.

In this sample, this clone turned up once. The chain employs TRBV5-4 and TRBJ2-5; 7 nucleotides agree with TRBD1. V was clipped by 3 bases and J by 2 bases; unmatched bases: 4. The CDR3 has 14 residues. Germline assignment: CDR1 SGHNT and CDR2 YYREEE (reference sequence). In nucleotides, the CDR3 is TGTGCCAGCAGCTGGCCGGGACAGCAAGAGACCCAGTACTTC. This sequence encodes CASSWPGQQETQYF.

This clone was detected once. The chain carries TRBV4-1 and TRBJ2-1; D call uncertain. V was trimmed by 3 bases and J by 4 bases, leaving 1 base between them. CDR1 and CDR2 (germline): MGHRA, YSYEKL. The CDR3 runs to 11 residues. CDR3 nucleotides: TGCGCCAGCAGCCATTACAATGAGCAGTTCTTC. Encoded protein: CASSHYNEQFF.

This clone was detected only once. J is TRBJ2-2 and V is TRBV18, with D perhaps given as TRBD1 or TRBD2 (5 bases each). CDR1 is KGHSH and CDR2 is LQKENI in the germline V gene. CDR3 size: 16 residues. Trimming stripped 0 bases from V and 5 bases from J, with 13 bases between. CDR3 amino acids: CASSPPNPGATGELFF. CDR3 DNA: TGTGCCAGCTCACCACCTAACCCCGGGGCAACCGGGGAGCTGTTTTTT.

This clone was seen a handful of times. V is TRBV28 and J is TRBJ2-7, with 7 bases fitting TRBD1. CDR1 and CDR2 from the germline V gene are MDHEN and SYDVKM. The length of the CDR3 is 15 residues. The junction had 11 bases not matched to a gene; V was cut back by 5 bases and J by 4 bases. The CDR3 nucleotides read TGTGCCAGCAGTGAACGGGACAGACTACCTTACGAGCAGTACTTC. It translates to CASSERDRLPYEQYF.

This clone came up once. V gene TRBV18 combines with J gene TRBJ2-1; 9 bases match TRBD2. V trimming: 6 bases; J trimming: 3 bases; junction bases outside the gene matches: 9. CDR3 length: 16 amino acids. Germline values: CDR1 KGHSH, CDR2 LQKENI. DNA for the CDR3: TGTGCCAGCTCGACAAATAGCGGGGGCTTCTACAATGAGCAGTTCTTC. Encoded protein: CASSTNSGGFYNEQFF.

This chain links TRBV27 with TRBJ2-7; TRBD1 might be the D (5 bases). CDR3 length: 14 amino acids. Trimming removed 4 bases from V and 6 bases from J, with 16 bases in between. Germline assignment: CDR1 MNHEY and CDR2 SMNVEV (reference sequence). This CDR3 reads CASSSLGHFGEQYF. CDR3 DNA: TGTGCCAGCAGTTCCCTTGGACATTTTGGCGAGCAGTACTTC.